This entry lists 15 T cell receptor beta chains sequenced from one sample in a study of blood T cells in healthy people across ages. A J-beta primer mix and a sample-barcoded 5' primer were used in a second PCR of roughly 7 to 12 cycles. TCRdb used MiXCR to reprocess the 5' RACE reads, holding one entry per CDR3 protein. The sample consists of about 1,400,000 distinct CDR3 sequences, 45% to 70% of them appearing once. Sequencing used blood. The receptors stem from a man between 18 and 29 years old in good health.

The V gene is TRBV4-1, the J gene TRBJ1-1; 7 positions agree with TRBD1. Germline V gives CDR1 MGHRA, CDR2 YSYEKL. This CDR3 has 14 amino acids. The trim removed 6 bases at V and 7 bases at J, leaving 11 bases unmatched. CDR3 amino acids: CASSHGEGAGEAFF. CDR3 coding DNA: TGCGCCAGCAGTCACGGGGAGGGGGCCGGTGAAGCTTTCTTT.

V gene TRBV12-3 or TRBV12-4 combines with J gene TRBJ2-7; either TRBD1 or TRBD2 may fit D (5 bases each). The V end lost 7 bases, the J end lost 7 bases, and 20 bases lay between the germline ends. The CDR3 consists of 14 residues. The CDR3 spells CASIPTRGTREQYF. For the CDR3, the DNA is TGTGCCAGCATCCCTACTAGAGGGACGAGGGAGCAGTACTTC.

The chain employs TRBV4-1 and TRBJ1-1; D is ambiguous. Germline V gene sequence: CDR1 MGHRA, CDR2 YSYEKL. The CDR3 is 14 amino acids. Trimming stripped 5 bases from V and 7 bases from J, with 17 bases between. CDR3 loop: CASSTVGRKREAFF. For the CDR3, the DNA is TGCGCCAGCAGCACCGTCGGACGAAAGCGTGAAGCTTTCTTT.

DNA of the CDR3: TGTGCCAGCAGTTACTCCCAGGCCCGCAATGAGCAGTTCTTC. The encoded protein is CASSYSQARNEQFF. The V gene is TRBV6-5, the J gene TRBJ2-1; the D is unclear. V was clipped by 0 bases and J by 6 bases, with 9 bases between them. CDR3 size: 14 residues. Per the germline V gene, CDR1 is MNHEY and CDR2 is SVGAGI.

This clonotype was seen more than once but under ten times. Here the CDR3 DNA reads TGTGCCAGCAGTGGAGTAACTGGGGCCAACGTCCTGACTTTC. It is translated as CASSGVTGANVLTF. The chain recombines TRBV2 with TRBJ2-6; D is unresolved. Germline V lookup: CDR1 SNHLY, CDR2 FYNNEI. The V end lost 4 bases, the J end lost 2 bases, and 6 bases lay between the germline ends. This CDR3 is built from 14 residues.

The V gene is TRBV27, the J gene TRBJ2-5; 7 positions match TRBD2. J gave up 5 bases and V 4 bases, and 7 bases lay outside the gene matches. The CDR3 spans 14 residues. CDR1 is MNHEY and CDR2 is SMNVEV in the germline V gene (reference sequence). CDR3: CASSYAGVEETQYF. For the CDR3, the DNA is TGTGCCAGCAGTTACGCGGGAGTGGAGGAGACCCAGTACTTC.

This chain uses TRBV24-1 with TRBJ2-5, with D possibly being TRBD2 (6 bases). The CDR3 consists of 14 residues. CDR1 is KGHDR and CDR2 is SFDVKD in the germline V gene. The germline V and J ends were trimmed by 2 bases and 5 bases, with 11 bases remaining between them. The DNA of the CDR3 is TGTGCCACCAGTGATTGGACGGGGAGGGAGACCCAGTACTTC. Protein product: CATSDWTGRETQYF.

A few counts support this clonotype. J is TRBJ2-7 and V is TRBV28; D ambiguous. Germline assignment: CDR1 MDHEN and CDR2 SYDVKM. The CDR3 has 12 amino acids. Deletions cut 7 bases from V and 3 bases from J, with 10 bases between. The CDR3 reads CASTGNGYEQYF. CDR3 nucleotides: TGTGCCAGCACCGGTAACGGCTACGAGCAGTACTTC.

This clonotype appeared once. This chain uses TRBV20-1 with TRBJ2-7, with TRBD2 matching over 9 bases. The trim removed 0 bases at V and 5 bases at J, leaving 5 bases unmatched. The V gene's germline CDR1 is DFQATT and CDR2 SNEGSKA (reference sequence). The CDR3 sequence is 14 residues long. In DNA form, the CDR3 reads TGCAGTGCTAGAGATCAGCGGGAGGTCAACGAGCAGTACTTC. Its translation is CSARDQREVNEQYF.

This clonotype appeared a few times. The gene calls are TRBV12-3 or TRBV12-4 and TRBJ2-3, with D unresolved. This CDR3 is built from 14 residues. The V and J ends lost 7 bases and 0 bases respectively, with 11 bases between them. The CDR3 is CASTYSDSTDTQYF. The CDR3 DNA reads TGTGCCAGCACCTATTCGGACAGCACAGATACGCAGTATTTT.

V is TRBV10-3 and J is TRBJ1-2; 7 nucleotides align to TRBD1. The germline CDR1 and CDR2 sequences are ENHRY and SYGVKD. The CDR3 has 13 residues. The J segment lost 4 bases and the V segment lost 5 bases, leaving 4 bases of the junction unmatched. The chain's CDR3 is CAISNRDSYGYTF. The CDR3 DNA reads as TGTGCCATCAGTAACCGGGACAGCTATGGCTACACCTTC.

The V and J genes are TRBV13 and TRBJ2-7; 12 bases agree with TRBD2. The germline V gene has CDR1 PRHDT and CDR2 FYEKMQ (reference sequence). V gave up 5 bases and J gave up 5 bases; unmatched junction bases: 13. CDR3 length: 17 residues. CDR3 amino acids: CASSIASGGAGLDEQYF. The CDR3 coding sequence is TGTGCCAGCAGCATCGCTAGCGGGGGGGCCGGGTTAGACGAGCAGTACTTC.

This clonotype came up a few times. This rearrangement joins TRBV5-1 to TRBJ1-2; the D gene is possibly TRBD1 (6 bases). Trimming cost V 0 bases and J 0 bases, with 21 bases left between them. This CDR3 region has 19 residues. The germline V gene has CDR1 SGHRS and CDR2 YFSETQ. The CDR3: CASSLGTGSFLPPNYGYTF. CDR3 nucleotide sequence: TGCGCCAGCAGCTTGGGTACAGGGAGCTTCCTTCCCCCTAACTATGGCTACACCTTC. Full variable domain (missing parts from reference TRBV5-1 and TRBJ1-2): KAGVTQTPRYLIKTRGQQVTLSCSPISGHRSVSWYQQTPGQGLQFLFEYFSETQRNKGNFPGRFSGRQFSNSRSEMNVSTLELGDSALYLCASSLGTGSFLPPNYGYTFGSGTRLTVV.

J is TRBJ2-5 and V is TRBV7-9; a possible D gene is TRBD1 (5 bases). Germline CDR1 SEHNR, CDR2 FQNEAQ (reference sequence). The CDR3 spans 11 residues. V lost 8 bases to trimming and J lost 5 bases, with 9 bases between them. As DNA, the CDR3 is TGTGCCAGCGGGGCTGGGGAGACCCAGTACTTC. Its translation is CASGAGETQYF.

The rearrangement joins TRBV12-3 or TRBV12-4 to TRBJ1-1; perhaps TRBD1 as D (5 bases). V was pared by 5 bases and J by 8 bases, with 18 bases between. There are 14 residues in the CDR3. The CDR3 DNA sequence: TGTGCCAGCAGTCAAGGGATACAGGTCGCGGAAGCTTTCTTT. Amino acid sequence: CASSQGIQVAEAFF.